Below, one T cell receptor beta chain is given with its context. Antigen: not known. The data belong to a study of siplizumab effects on memory and regulatory T cells. The study, taken as a whole, reports: Only a minority of proliferating CD4+ or CD8+ clones had an assignable naive or memory phenotype, with roughly 75-95% lacking one. Naive T cells looked more diverse than memory cells, and they looked like major contributors to the alloresponse.

Profiling relied on immunoSEQ multiplex PCR, and the TCRdb table lists in-frame clones only, not all of them. The sample comprises approximately 120,000 clones, around 90% of which are singletons, and more than 0.65% rests with the top ten. Trimming removed 6 bases from V and 5 bases from J; junction bases left unmatched: 9. The CDR3 is 15 residues long. Germline CDR1 and CDR2: MNHNY and SVGAGI (reference sequence). The rearrangement links TRBV6-6 to TRBJ2-7, with 11 bases fitting TRBD1. Sequencing was performed on Tregs sorted from blood. The clonotype comes from a human donor in good health. CDR3 residues: CASRLGTGGWDEQYF. The CDR3 nucleotides read TGTGCCAGCAGGCTTGGGACAGGGGGATGGGACGAGCAGTACTTC.